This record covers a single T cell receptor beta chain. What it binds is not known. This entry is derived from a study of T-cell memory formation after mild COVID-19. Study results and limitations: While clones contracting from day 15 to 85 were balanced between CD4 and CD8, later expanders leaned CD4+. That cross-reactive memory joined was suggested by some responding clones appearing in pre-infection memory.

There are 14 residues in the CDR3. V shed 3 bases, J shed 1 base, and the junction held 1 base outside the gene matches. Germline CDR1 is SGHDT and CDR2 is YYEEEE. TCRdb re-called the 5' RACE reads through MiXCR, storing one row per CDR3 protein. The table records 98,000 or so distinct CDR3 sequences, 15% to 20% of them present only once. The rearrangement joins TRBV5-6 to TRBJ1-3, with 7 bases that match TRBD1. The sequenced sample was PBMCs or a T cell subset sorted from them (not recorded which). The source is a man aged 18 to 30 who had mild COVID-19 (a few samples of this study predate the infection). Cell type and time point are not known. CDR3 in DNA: TGTGCCAGCAGCTCACAGGGGTCTGGAAACACCATATATTTT. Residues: CASSSQGSGNTIYF.